This T cell receptor beta chain originates from a study of regulatory T cells in long-lasting Graves disease. A word on this clonotype: The antigen is undetermined.

The study, taken as a whole, reports: Among persistent patients, a larger number of public clonotypes were shared (about 3,000) than among newly diagnosed patients (about 1,000).

The trim removed 5 bases at V and 6 bases at J, leaving 6 bases unmatched. The CDR3 length is 16 residues. As for time point: newly diagnosed GD, antithyroid drugs for less than 3 months. With RNA extracted from PBMCs as input, the TCR library was made. Investigators report Graves' disease was diagnosed under American Thyroid Association guidelines. From an endocrinology department in Xi'an, China, came the patients. Arm-PCR with iRepertoire HTBI primers amplified the CDR3 regions for these TCR beta libraries. MiXCR, applied by TCRdb to the multiplex PCR reads, yields one record per CDR3 protein. The table lists 350,000 to 500,000 distinct CDR3 sequences, 14% of them singletons. The same specimen was also included in a second study, on T cells in Graves' hyperthyroidism and ophthalmopathy. That work contributes: Diagnoses rested on clinical symptoms, serum thyroxine and TRAb, thyroid ultrasound and orbital computed tomography.

The chain uses TRBV12-3 or TRBV12-4 and TRBJ2-3; TRBD2 aligns across 15 bases. This TCR was sampled from a woman aged 45-65 years with Graves disease. The sample consisted of peripheral blood mononuclear cells (PBMCs), taken at new diagnosis, from a patient treated with antithyroid drugs. The CDR3: CASSPSGTSGRDTQYF. The CDR3, as DNA: TGTGCCAGCAGTCCGTCTGGGACTAGCGGGAGGGATACGCAGTATTTT.